This is a list of T cell receptor beta chains from one sample in a study of T cell therapy after organ transplantation. Here immunoSEQ multiplex PCR was the method, and the copy in TCRdb shows in-frame clones only, minus some. The sample records around 2,000 clones, 65% to 75% being singletons. For these TCRs, the target antigens are not known. The sample was CD8+ T cells from blood, taken before autologous CMV-specific T cell therapy. The receptor set was obtained from a human patient who had received a solid organ transplant and had CMV disease. The CDR3 runs from the conserved cysteine through the conserved F or W. D genes are given only for firm matches. Size is stated for part of the rows, as once, few or many counts, or as a class when the clone is expanded.

j_gene: TRBJ2-5; abundance: .; d_gene: .; v_gene: TRBV14; CDR3nt: TGTGCCAGCAGCCAAGATCTGTTGGCAGGGAAGACCCAGTACTTC; CDR3aa: CASSQDLLAGKTQYF
j_gene: TRBJ1-2; abundance: .; d_gene: TRBD1; v_gene: TRBV27; CDR3nt: TGTGCCAGCAGTTTAGCCTGGGACAGTCGTAGGAACGGCTACACCTTC; CDR3aa: CASSLAWDSRRNGYTF
j_gene: TRBJ2-7; abundance: .; d_gene: TRBD1; v_gene: TRBV4-3; CDR3nt: TGCGCCAGCAGCCGAGGACAGGGGGCATACGAGCAGTACTTC; CDR3aa: CASSRGQGAYEQYF
j_gene: TRBJ1-1; abundance: large; d_gene: .; v_gene: TRBV11-1; CDR3nt: TGTGCCAGCAGCTTAGACGTAATGAACACTGAAGCTTTCTTT; CDR3aa: CASSLDVMNTEAFF
j_gene: TRBJ2-7; abundance: .; d_gene: .; v_gene: TRBV5-8; CDR3nt: TGTGCCAGCAGCTGGGACCTCGAGGCCTACGAGCAGTACTTC; CDR3aa: CASSWDLEAYEQYF
j_gene: TRBJ2-3; abundance: .; d_gene: TRBD2; v_gene: TRBV13; CDR3nt: TGTGCCAGCAGCTTAGGCGGGAGGGCGGAAGATACGCAGTATTTT; CDR3aa: CASSLGGRAEDTQYF
j_gene: TRBJ2-7; abundance: .; d_gene: .; v_gene: TRBV6-5; CDR3nt: TGTGCCAGCAGTTCTCGGACTTACTCCTACGAGCAGTACTTC; CDR3aa: CASSSRTYSYEQYF
j_gene: TRBJ2-7; abundance: .; d_gene: .; v_gene: TRBV6-5; CDR3nt: TGTGCCAGCAGTCCCCTTGAGGGCCCGGGCGAGCAGTACTTC; CDR3aa: CASSPLEGPGEQYF
j_gene: TRBJ2-7; abundance: .; d_gene: .; v_gene: TRBV6-1; CDR3nt: TGTGCCAGCAGCTTCACCGGGGACCCCTACGAGCAGTACTTC; CDR3aa: CASSFTGDPYEQYF
j_gene: TRBJ2-7; abundance: .; d_gene: TRBD2; v_gene: TRBV6-1; CDR3nt: TGTGCCAGCGGTGAAGCGGGACGGAACTCCTACGAGCAGTACTTC; CDR3aa: CASGEAGRNSYEQYF
j_gene: TRBJ2-2; abundance: .; d_gene: .; v_gene: TRBV4-2; CDR3nt: TGTGCCAGCAGCCAAGCCGGGGATTCTGGGGAGCTGTTTTTT; CDR3aa: CASSQAGDSGELFF
j_gene: TRBJ2-2; abundance: .; d_gene: .; v_gene: TRBV5-5; CDR3nt: TGTGCCAGCAGCTTGGGAACAGGGTCGAGCACCGGGGAGCTGTTTTTT; CDR3aa: CASSLGTGSSTGELFF
j_gene: TRBJ2-1; abundance: .; d_gene: TRBD2; v_gene: TRBV28; CDR3nt: TGTGCCAGCAGCGCCTTGGGAGGGTCCTACAATGAGCAGTTCTTC; CDR3aa: CASSALGGSYNEQFF
j_gene: TRBJ2-7; abundance: large; d_gene: .; v_gene: TRBV7-9; CDR3nt: TGTGCCAGCAGCTTAGTCCTAGGGGCCTACGAGCAGTACTTC; CDR3aa: CASSLVLGAYEQYF
j_gene: TRBJ2-5; abundance: .; d_gene: TRBD2; v_gene: TRBV4-1; CDR3nt: TGCGCCAGCAGCCATAGGCAGACCGGGACTAGCGGGAGGGTTGAGACCCAGTACTTC; CDR3aa: CASSHRQTGTSGRVETQYF
j_gene: TRBJ2-1; abundance: .; d_gene: TRBD2; v_gene: TRBV7-3; CDR3nt: TGTGCCAGTTCTCCCTTGGGGGGGAGTAGCGACAATGAGCAGTTCTTC; CDR3aa: CASSPLGGSSDNEQFF
j_gene: TRBJ2-1; abundance: .; d_gene: .; v_gene: TRBV6-5; CDR3nt: TGTGCCAGCAGTTACAAGGATGAGCAGTTCTTC; CDR3aa: CASSYKDEQFF
j_gene: TRBJ2-7; abundance: large; d_gene: TRBD1; v_gene: TRBV29-1; CDR3nt: TGCAGCTACGCCGGACAGGGGCTGTCTCGCGAGCAGTACTTC; CDR3aa: CSYAGQGLSREQYF
j_gene: TRBJ1-1; abundance: .; d_gene: .; v_gene: TRBV28; CDR3nt: TGTGCCAGCAGTTCGGGACTCAAGGGAACTGAAGCTTTCTTT; CDR3aa: CASSSGLKGTEAFF